The following is a T cell receptor (beta chain) sequence with its context. The ends were cut back, 1 base at V and 3 bases at J, with 11 bases in the middle. From germline, CDR1 is SGHNT and CDR2 YENEEA. The CDR3 loop spans 15 amino acids. This record comes from a study of Ad26.COV2.S vaccination and SARS-CoV-2 variants. Indicated treatment: around 19 received Ad26.COV2.S at low or high dose, single or two shots; five or six received placebo; per-sample allocation not given. Sampling took place 63 days after the first vaccine or placebo injection. The method was immunoSEQ multiplex PCR; TCRdb's version includes in-frame clones alone and lacks a portion of them. The sample contains around 310,000 clones, 90% of which appear only once.

This sequence joins TRBV11-3 and TRBJ2-3; D unclear. The sample consisted of peripheral blood, taken in a trial of Ad26.COV2.S vaccine versus placebo. This TCR came from a person between 18 and 65 years old who received the Ad26.COV2.S COVID-19 vaccine or a placebo. CDR3: CASSLAPPRTDTQYF. The CDR3, as DNA: TGTGCCAGCAGCTTAGCCCCCCCTAGGACAGATACGCAGTATTTT.